The 10 T cell receptor beta chains given below trace back to one sample, sequenced in a study of regulatory T cells in long-lasting Graves disease. CDR3-region Arm-PCR and iRepertoire HTBI primers produced the TCR beta libraries. TCRdb processed the multiplex PCR reads anew with MiXCR; each CDR3 protein has one entry. The sample lists roughly 400,000 distinct CDR3 sequences; 15% to 20% were seen once. Time point specified: newly diagnosed GD, antithyroid drugs for less than 3 months. The TCR library was prepared using RNA isolated from PBMCs. The sample also formed part of further work on T cells in Graves' hyperthyroidism and ophthalmopathy.

The input for sequencing was peripheral blood mononuclear cells (PBMCs), taken at new diagnosis, from a patient treated with antithyroid drugs. The receptor source for this set is a woman aged 18-29 years with Graves disease.

Points on this clonotype: A read error may be the cause here, since a much bigger clone is one base away. This chain links TRBV28 with TRBJ2-6; 7 nucleotides align to TRBD2. This CDR3 is 17 amino acids long. Germline CDR1 and CDR2: MDHEN and SYDVKM. CDR3 DNA sequence: TGTGCCAGCAGTTTATCCTGGCGGGAGTCTGGGCCCAACGTCCTGACTTTC. It translates to CASSLSWRESGPNVLTF.

This clonotype appeared many times. CDR3 amino acids: CASSFRQGNEKLFF. CDR3 DNA sequence: TGTGCCAGCAGCTTCCGACAGGGTAATGAAAAACTGTTTTTT. This rearrangement joins TRBV7-2 to TRBJ1-4; 7 bases agree with TRBD1. This CDR3 comprises 14 residues. Looked up from germline, CDR1 is SGHTA and CDR2 is FQGNSA. J was trimmed by 4 bases and V by 3 bases; bases with no gene match: 2. Variable domain in full (rest from reference TRBV7-2 and TRBJ1-4): GAGVSQSPSNKVTEKGKDVELRCDPISGHTALYWYRQSLGQGLEFLIYFQGNSAPDKSGLPSDRFSAERTGGSVSTLTIQRTQQEDSAVYLCASSFRQGNEKLFFGSGTQLSVL.

This clonotype was seen ten or more times. The chain joins TRBV28 to TRBJ2-2, with D unclear. V lost 8 bases and J lost 2, with 9 bases in between. The germline V gene encodes CDR1 MDHEN and CDR2 SYDVKM. This CDR3 has 13 residues. CDR3 sequence: CASQAANTGELFF. CDR3 coding DNA: TGTGCCAGCCAAGCAGCAAACACCGGGGAGCTGTTTTTT.

V is TRBV5-4 and J is TRBJ2-1; 7 positions match TRBD1. Trimming cost V 0 bases and J 10 bases; bases outside gene matches: 10. The CDR3 spans 15 residues. CDR1 is SGHNT and CDR2 is YYREEE in the germline V gene (reference sequence). The CDR3, as DNA: TGTGCCAGCAGCTTGGCCCGGACAGGACCCCAGGAGCAGTTCTTC. This codes for CASSLARTGPQEQFF.

This chain links TRBV7-3 with TRBJ2-7, with 10 bases fitting TRBD2. This CDR3 comprises 14 residues. Germline V gene sequence: CDR1 SGHTA, CDR2 FQGTGA. V was clipped by 4 bases and J by 7 bases; unmatched bases: 7. CDR3 DNA sequence: TGTGCCAGCAGCTACCTAGCGGGAGTGGGGGAGCAGTACTTC. Translated, it gives CASSYLAGVGEQYF. Full variable domain (remainder filled in from reference TRBV7-3 and TRBJ2-7): GAGVSQTPSNKVTEKGKYVELRCDPISGHTALYWYRQSLGQGPEFLIYFQGTGAADDSGLPNDRFFAVRPEGSVSTLKIQRTERGDSAVYLCASSYLAGVGEQYFGPGTRLTVT.

At least ten counts were recorded for this clonotype. V gene TRBV20-1 combines with J gene TRBJ2-7; D is possibly TRBD1 (6 bases). This CDR3 spans 12 amino acids. Germline-derived CDR1 and CDR2 are DFQATT and SNEGSKA (reference sequence). Trimming removed 2 bases from V and 6 bases from J, with 11 bases in between. CDR3 protein: CSARPHRVEQYF. CDR3 DNA sequence: TGCAGTGCTAGACCCCACAGGGTCGAGCAGTACTTC.

This clonotype was seen repeatedly, ten times or more. This chain links TRBV16 with TRBJ2-7; tentatively, D is TRBD1 (5 bases). Germline V gene sequence: CDR1 KGHSY, CDR2 FQNENV. Trimming took off 0 bases at V and 5 bases at J, with 8 bases between the two ends. The CDR3 runs 13 residues. The CDR3 region has the DNA TGTGCCAGCAGCCAATCGAACAGGAACGAGCAGTACTTC. Translating it yields CASSQSNRNEQYF.

V and J are TRBV12-3 or TRBV12-4 and TRBJ2-7, with no clear D. Trimming shortened V by 4 bases and J by 7 bases, and 8 bases separated the two germline ends. The CDR3 has 11 residues. The CDR3 sequence is CASSSLGEQYF. CDR3 coding DNA: TGTGCCAGCAGTTCTCTTGGGGAGCAGTACTTC.

This clonotype was detected many times. The chain employs TRBV12-3 or TRBV12-4 and TRBJ1-1; no firm D call. The germline V and J ends were trimmed by 1 base and 10 bases, with 10 bases remaining between them. CDR3 length equals 12 residues. The DNA of the CDR3 is TGTGCCAGCAGTTTAGTGCGGTGGCGAGCTTTCTTT. Its translation is CASSLVRWRAFF.

The chain has TRBV6-2 or TRBV6-3 and TRBJ2-3; 9 bases are shared with TRBD2. Germline assignment: CDR1 MNHEY and CDR2 SVGEGT. The CDR3 contains 16 residues. With V trimmed by 8 bases and J by 4 bases, 13 bases remained unmatched. The CDR3 reads CASSVHSGSSADTQYF. CDR3 nucleotide sequence: TGTGCCAGCTCTGTCCATAGCGGGAGTTCGGCAGATACGCAGTATTTT.